The 2 T cell receptor beta chains listed next were all sequenced from one sample in a study of neoadjuvant anti-PD-1 for oral cavity cancer. Regarding time point: after neoadjuvant nivolumab, at surgical resection. TCRdb keeps only in-frame clones here, not all; method: immunoSEQ multiplex PCR. This sample yields roughly 40,000 clones, of which 77% are seen a single time; approximately 4.8% belongs to the top ten. Specimen: PBMCs, collected after nivolumab (anti-PD-1) treatment. These receptors were taken from a person between 40 and 79 years old with oral cavity squamous cell carcinoma.

This clone has only a few counts. This chain joins TRBV7-6 and TRBJ2-3; 8 nucleotides agree with TRBD2. V lost 1 base to trimming and J lost 4 bases; unmatched junction nucleotides: 10. Germline CDR1 SGHVS, CDR2 FNYEAQ. This CDR3 spans 17 amino acids. The CDR3, as DNA: TGTGCCAGCAGCTTAGTCAGTGGGGCGACTAGCGCAGATACGCAGTATTTT. Amino acids: CASSLVSGATSADTQYF.

This chain joins TRBV5-6 and TRBJ2-5, with no clear D. The CDR3 is 13 amino acids. Trimming removed 4 bases at V and 0 bases at J, with 7 bases between. Germline V gene data show CDR1 as SGHDT and CDR2 as YYEEEE. This CDR3 reads CASSPGHQETQYF. The CDR3 DNA is TGTGCCAGCAGCCCCGGGCACCAAGAGACCCAGTACTTC. The full variable domain, rest sourced from reference TRBV5-6 and TRBJ2-5, is DAGVTQSPTHLIKTRGQQVTLRCSPKSGHDTVSWYQQALGQGPQFIFQYYEEEERQRGNFPDRFSGHQFPNYSSELNVNALLLGDSALYLCASSPGHQETQYFGPGTRLLVL.